This TCR beta chain was sequenced for a study of blood T cell repertoires in COVID-19. The CDR3 spans 14 residues. Germline assignment: CDR1 SGHRS and CDR2 YFSETQ. Trimming removed 0 bases from V and 2 bases from J, with 7 bases in between. There are a few counts of this clone. TCRdb's copy holds only in-frame clones and misses some; the assay was immunoSEQ multiplex PCR. The table has tens of thousands of clones, 70% to 90% seen once. V is TRBV5-1 and J is TRBJ2-3, with D perhaps TRBD1 (5 bases). This receptor was identified in a man aged 65-85 years with acute or convalescent COVID-19. The specimen sequenced was peripheral blood. This CDR3 reads CASSLGQLTDTQYF. In DNA form, the CDR3 reads TGCGCCAGCAGCTTGGGACAGCTCACAGATACGCAGTATTTT.